The entry that follows covers one TCR beta chain sequence. At one end, the junction sequence differs from germline, possibly due to a read error. The entry originates in a study of tumor and adjacent non-tumor tissue in lung cancer. No cell sorting was done before RNA was extracted from the tissue. The normal lung tissue was taken more than 3 cm from the tumor edge. A modified ARM-PCR protocol with three rounds of nested PCR amplified TCRbeta. In TCRdb, the multiplex PCR reads were re-called with MiXCR into one record per CDR3 protein. Among some 100,000 distinct CDR3 sequences, 75% to 90% were seen once, and the ten largest hold roughly 33%. This CDR3 comprises 13 residues.

This receptor was obtained from a man in his fifties or sixties with small cell lung cancer. The chain combines TRBV12-3 or TRBV12-4 with TRBJ1-2; D perhaps matches TRBD1 (6 bases). Sample: distant non-tumor lung tissue. The CDR3 protein is CVSSLVAGVGYAF. The CDR3 bases are TGTGTCAGCAGTTTGGTGGCAGGGGTTGGCTACGCCTTC.